A selection of T cell receptor beta chains follows, all from one sample in a study of monozygotic twins with inflammatory bowel disease. TCRdb reanalyzed the 5' RACE reads and collapses them to one entry per CDR3 protein, without DNA. The sample includes approximately 330,000 distinct CDR3 sequences. The sequencing input was blood. Receptor source: a human donor with ulcerative colitis or Crohn's disease, or a healthy co-twin of an affected twin (not recorded which). CDR3s include the opening cysteine and the closing phenylalanine or tryptophan.

V	J	CDR3
TRBV28	TRBJ1-2	CASSLGVGSGYTF
TRBV6-2/TRBV6-3	TRBJ2-4	CASSRLAGAGGNIQYF
TRBV11-3	TRBJ2-4	CASSLTQGNIQYF
TRBV9	TRBJ2-2	CASSFGRGELFF
TRBV6-1	TRBJ1-3	CASSRDRPFSGNTIYF
TRBV5-1	TRBJ1-1	CASSFPTANTEAFF
TRBV4-2	TRBJ2-7	CASSQDLITEQYF
TRBV18	TRBJ2-2	CASSPLAGEPDTGELFF
TRBV29-1	TRBJ2-1	CSVHLGSYYDNEQFF
TRBV5-1	TRBJ2-3	CASSGTSADTQYF
TRBV9	TRBJ1-6	CASSVWRTGVGSPLHF